Following are 14 T cell receptor beta chains from one sample sequenced in a study of blood T cell repertoires in COVID-19. Sequencing was performed with immunoSEQ multiplex PCR; in TCRdb, only in-frame clones are kept and a portion is missing. Counted here are a few hundred thousand clones, about 91% occurring once; the ten biggest clones make up 3.5% to 5%. Sequencing was done on a sample of peripheral blood. The receptor set was obtained from a woman in her thirties or forties who had recovered from COVID-19.

V usage is TRBV28 and J usage is TRBJ2-7; 7 bases are a match to TRBD2. This CDR3 comprises 13 residues. Germline CDR1 and CDR2: MDHEN and SYDVKM. J lost 7 bases, V lost 6 bases, and 9 bases had no gene match. The CDR3 is CASSTIAGYEQYV. The CDR3 nucleotides read TGTGCCAGCAGCACTATAGCGGGCTATGAGCAGTACGTC.

The chain links TRBV7-6 to TRBJ1-5, with 7 bases matching TRBD1. CDR1 SGHVS and CDR2 FNYEAQ come from the germline V gene. The CDR3 is made up of 16 amino acids. Trimming cost V 0 bases and J 0 bases; bases outside gene matches: 2. The CDR3 sequence is CASSLATGNSNQPQHF. The CDR3 nucleotides are TGTGCCAGCAGCTTAGCGACAGGGAATAGCAATCAGCCCCAGCATTTT. The full variable domain, its missing parts supplied by reference TRBV7-6 and TRBJ1-5, is GAGVSQSPRYKVTKRGQDVALRCDPISGHVSLYWYRQALGQGPEFLTYFNYEAQQDKSGLPNDRFSAERPEGSISTLTIQRTEQRDSAMYRCASSLATGNSNQPQHFGDGTRLSIL.

The V gene is TRBV7-6, the J gene TRBJ2-2; 10 positions match TRBD2. Germline V CDR1 and CDR2: SGHVS, FNYEAQ. The CDR3 runs 20 residues. Trimming cost V 2 bases and J 5 bases; bases outside gene matches: 17. The CDR3 nucleotides read TGTGCCAGCAGCTTACGTCGGCTAGCGGGGGTTATAGGGGGTACCGGGGAGCTGTTTTTT. Translating gives CASSLRRLAGVIGGTGELFF.

The CDR3 spells CASSIRTNTDTQYF. The DNA of the CDR3 is TGTGCCAGCAGCATCCGGACTAACACAGATACGCAGTATTTT. The J gene is TRBJ2-3, the V gene TRBV7-2; D possibly corresponds to TRBD2 (6 bases). The germline gives CDR1 SGHTA, CDR2 FQGNSA. The CDR3 length is 14 residues. The V and J ends lost 5 bases and 2 bases respectively, with 11 bases between them. The whole variable domain, remainder taken from reference TRBV7-2 and TRBJ2-3, is GAGVSQSPSNKVTEKGKDVELRCDPISGHTALYWYRQSLGQGLEFLIYFQGNSAPDKSGLPSDRFSAERTGGSVSTLTIQRTQQEDSAVYLCASSIRTNTDTQYFGPGTRLTVL.

The chain recombines TRBV7-2 with TRBJ1-6; tentatively, D is TRBD1 (5 bases). This CDR3 spans 13 amino acids. Germline lookup yields CDR1 SGHTA and CDR2 FQGNSA. Trimming cost V 4 bases and J 10 bases, with 11 bases left between them. DNA for the CDR3: TGTGCCAGCAGCTCCAGGGTTGTGTCACCCCTCCACTTT. This codes for CASSSRVVSPLHF.

This sequence joins TRBV6-5 and TRBJ2-5, with D perhaps matching TRBD1 (6 bases). V was cut by 8 bases and J by 3 bases, with 7 bases left in between. The germline V gene encodes CDR1 MNHEY and CDR2 SVGAGI. There are 11 residues in the CDR3. The CDR3 nucleotides read TGTGCCAGCGGACAGAAAGAGACCCAGTACTTC. It translates to CASGQKETQYF.

The rearrangement uses TRBV4-3 and TRBJ2-3; 8 nucleotides match TRBD1. V was clipped by 1 base and J by 3 bases; unmatched bases: 3. This CDR3 region has 15 residues. The germline gives CDR1 LGHNA, CDR2 YSLEER. The CDR3 is CASSQVDRDTDTQYF. CDR3 DNA sequence: TGCGCCAGCAGCCAAGTGGACAGGGATACAGATACGCAGTATTTT.

This rearrangement joins TRBV11-3 to TRBJ2-3, with a tentative D call TRBD2 (7 bases). Germline lookup yields CDR1 SGHNT and CDR2 YENEEA. The CDR3 is 17 residues long. Trimming stripped 5 bases from V and 0 bases from J, with 18 bases between. CDR3: CASSPPRGGPSTDTQYF. DNA for the CDR3: TGTGCCAGCAGCCCCCCCAGGGGAGGGCCAAGCACAGATACGCAGTATTTT.

This clone turned up a few times. The CDR3 region is CASSQQGEGTEAFF. The CDR3 region has the DNA TGCGCCAGCAGCCAACAGGGGGAGGGCACTGAAGCTTTCTTT. V is TRBV5-1 and J is TRBJ1-1; 8 bases line up with TRBD1. CDR1 and CDR2 (germline): SGHRS, YFSETQ. The CDR3 is 14 residues long. J was trimmed by 4 bases and V by 4 bases; bases with no gene match: 6.

CDR3 region: CAWSGADTQYF. Here the CDR3 DNA reads TGTGCCTGGAGTGGAGCAGATACGCAGTATTTT. The chain has TRBV30 and TRBJ2-3, with D unresolved. Germline V gene data show CDR1 as GTSNPN and CDR2 as SVGIG (reference sequence). The CDR3 length is 11 residues. V was shortened by 1 base and J by 4 bases, with 3 bases between the two germline ends.

The chain employs TRBV3-1 (or the pseudogene TRBV3-2) and TRBJ2-4; D is ambiguous. Germline-derived CDR1 and CDR2 are LGHDT and YNNKEL (reference sequence). The CDR3 contains 14 residues. V was pared by 0 bases and J by 9 bases, with 12 bases between. CDR3 sequence: CASSQDGVATIQYF. The CDR3 DNA reads as TGTGCCAGCAGCCAAGATGGAGTAGCTACCATTCAGTACTTC.

This chain joins TRBV6-5 and TRBJ2-1, with 10 bases that match TRBD2. V lost 7 bases and J lost 8; bases outside the gene matches: 8. Germline-derived CDR1 and CDR2 are MNHEY and SVGAGI. The CDR3 length is 14 residues. CDR3 residues: CASMPSGSMYEQFF. CDR3 DNA sequence: TGTGCCAGCATGCCTAGCGGGAGTATGTATGAGCAGTTCTTC.

The V call is TRBV11-2, the J call TRBJ1-2, with TRBD1 matching 9 bases. The CDR3 extends over 14 amino acids. Germline V gene lookup returns CDR1 SGHAT and CDR2 FQNNGV. V gave up 5 bases and J gave up 4 bases; unmatched junction bases: 5. CDR3 residues: CASSNRDRVYGYTF. The CDR3 DNA is TGTGCCAGCAGCAACCGGGACAGGGTCTATGGCTACACCTTC.

The chain employs TRBV7-3 and TRBJ1-1, with D hard to call. Trimming took off 4 bases at V and 1 base at J, with 13 bases between the two ends. Germline CDR1 reads SGHTA; CDR2 reads FQGTGA. The CDR3 runs to 15 residues. Here the CDR3 DNA reads TGTGCCAGCAGCTCGGGCGGCGGGCCGAACACTGAAGCTTTCTTT. Its protein product is CASSSGGGPNTEAFF.